This passage covers 5 T cell receptor beta chains from one sample sequenced in a study of OX40 agonist ivuxolimab in advanced cancers. Only in-frame clones appear in the TCRdb table, and some are missing; sequencing was by immunoSEQ multiplex PCR. The repertoire holds over 30,000 clones, with roughly 80% as singletons. The sample was CD4+ or CD8+ T cells sorted from blood, taken in a trial of the OX40 agonist ivuxolimab. Every receptor here comes from an adult with an advanced solid tumor such as melanoma, head and neck, liver or kidney cancer.

The chain links TRBV9 to TRBJ2-3; unclear D gene. V lost 0 bases and J 6 bases, leaving 11 bases between the germline ends. The CDR3 is 14 residues long. CDR1 and CDR2 (germline): SGDLS, YYNGEE. The CDR3 protein is CASSVGWGGDTQYF. DNA for the CDR3: TGTGCCAGCAGCGTAGGGTGGGGTGGCGATACGCAGTATTTT.

This clone has a single count. CDR3 sequence reads: CASSPPSAHRGEQYF. The CDR3 DNA reads TGTGCCAGCAGCCCCCCGTCGGCCCACAGGGGGGAGCAGTACTTC. This rearrangement joins TRBV9 to TRBJ2-7; TRBD1 aligns across 8 bases. The germline V gene has CDR1 SGDLS and CDR2 YYNGEE. The CDR3 is 15 amino acids. The ends lost 4 bases at V and 7 bases at J; junction bases unmatched: 13.

This sequence joins TRBV9 and TRBJ2-2; TRBD1 matches 9 bases. CDR3 length: 18 residues. Germline V gives CDR1 SGDLS, CDR2 YYNGEE. J was trimmed by 0 bases and V by 1 base; bases with no gene match: 7. In DNA, the CDR3 is TGTGCCAGCAGCGTACCCCGGGACAGGGCCGCGAACACCGGGGAGCTGTTTTTT. Protein sequence: CASSVPRDRAANTGELFF.

Only a few counts were recorded for this clone. The J gene is TRBJ2-1, the V gene TRBV4-3; D is perhaps TRBD2 (6 bases). V dropped 4 bases and J dropped 8 bases, with 15 bases sitting between them. The CDR3 has 14 residues. Germline V gene sequence: CDR1 LGHNA, CDR2 YSLEER. The DNA of the CDR3 is TGCGCCAGCAGCCCACAACTAGCTGTCCATGAGCAGTTCTTC. Its protein is CASSPQLAVHEQFF.

This clone appeared once. The chain has TRBV7-9 and TRBJ1-1; D may be TRBD1 (5 bases). V dropped 1 base and J dropped 2 bases, with 17 bases sitting between them. Germline values: CDR1 SEHNR, CDR2 FQNEAQ (reference sequence). The CDR3 is 17 residues long. Written as DNA, the CDR3 is TGTGCCAGCAGCTTAGTTTCTTACCTTCAGGGAAACACTGAAGCTTTCTTT. The encoded protein is CASSLVSYLQGNTEAFF.